The sequence of this T cell receptor (beta chain) was determined in a study of T cell responses to AZD1222 COVID-19 vaccine. Study-wide findings and caveats: The study found Spike-specific TCR breadth and depth rose after two AZD1222 doses.

Turning to this clone: Its antigen is unidentified.

This CDR3 comprises 15 residues. The germline V gene has CDR1 MGHRA and CDR2 YSYEKL. Trimming took 4 bases from V and 0 from J, leaving 12 bases between them. Assay: immunoSEQ multiplex PCR; the TCRdb copy retains only in-frame clones and omits some. The sample shows roughly 190,000 clones, more than 80% of them seen only once. Sequencing was performed on peripheral blood, taken on day 0 of AZD1222 vaccination. This chain uses TRBV4-1 with TRBJ1-2; D is uncertain. This sequence originates from an adult in good health. The CDR3 nucleotides read TGCGCCAGCAGCCTTCTCAGTGACGCTAACTATGGCTACACCTTC. As protein: CASSLLSDANYGYTF.